The 29 T cell receptor beta chains reported below all come from one sample, sequenced in a study of T cell responses to AZD1222 COVID-19 vaccine. This table comes from immunoSEQ multiplex PCR, and its TCRdb copy is limited to in-frame clones, with some not included. Of 100,000 to 150,000 clones in the sample, about 92% are singletons; the top ten hold about 4%. The material was peripheral blood, obtained on day 0 of MenACWY control vaccination. These receptors came from an adult in good health.

The chain combines TRBV18 with TRBJ1-3, with D perhaps TRBD1 (6 bases). Per the germline V gene, CDR1 is KGHSH and CDR2 is LQKENI. V was cut by 3 bases and J by 10 bases, with 16 bases left in between. This CDR3 has 14 amino acids. This chain's CDR3 is CASSPEEKTGTIYF. The CDR3 bases are TGTGCCAGCTCACCGGAAGAGAAGACAGGAACCATATATTTT.

This chain connects TRBV27 to TRBJ1-2; 9 positions agree with TRBD1. This CDR3 comprises 16 residues. The trim removed 3 bases at V and 4 bases at J, leaving 9 bases unmatched. CDR1 MNHEY and CDR2 SMNVEV come from the germline V gene (reference sequence). DNA of the CDR3: TGTGCCAGCAGTTTCACCCCGGACAGGGGCGGCTATGGCTACACCTTC. Its translation is CASSFTPDRGGYGYTF.

This clone was seen just once. The V and J genes are TRBV28 and TRBJ1-6; 9 nucleotides line up with TRBD1. The CDR3 has 13 amino acids. CDR1 and CDR2 from the germline V gene are MDHEN and SYDVKM. The ends lost 8 bases at V and 8 bases at J; junction bases unmatched: 4. CDR3 sequence reads: CASSDRGDSPLHF. Written as DNA, the CDR3 is TGTGCCAGCTCGGACAGGGGTGATTCACCCCTCCACTTT.

The J gene is TRBJ2-2, the V gene TRBV6-1; weak D call: TRBD2 (5 bases). With 3 bases removed from V and 7 bases from J, the gap between germline ends came to 18 bases. Germline values: CDR1 MNHNS, CDR2 SASEGT. The CDR3 covers 16 residues. This CDR3 is CASSEDLMQRVGELFF. The DNA of the CDR3 is TGTGCCAGCAGTGAGGACCTTATGCAGAGGGTCGGGGAGCTGTTTTTT.

The chain carries TRBV3-1 (or the pseudogene TRBV3-2) and TRBJ2-1; tentative D call: TRBD1 (5 bases). V lost 1 base, J lost 4 bases, and 8 bases lay in between. Germline V CDR1 and CDR2: LGHDT, YNNKEL (reference sequence). The CDR3 extends over 14 amino acids. The CDR3 loop is CASSQGQGYNEQFF. As DNA, the CDR3 is TGTGCCAGCAGCCAAGGTCAGGGATACAATGAGCAGTTCTTC.

This clone occurred once. The chain has TRBV9 and TRBJ2-2; the D gene is possibly TRBD2 (6 bases). Trimming pared 0 bases from V and 1 base from J, leaving 7 bases between. The CDR3 covers 15 residues. CDR1 and CDR2 (germline): SGDLS, YYNGEE. CDR3 nucleotides: TGTGCCAGCAGCGTAGCGGGGGTGAACACCGGGGAGCTGTTTTTT. It is translated as CASSVAGVNTGELFF.

The chain combines TRBV3-1 (or the pseudogene TRBV3-2) with TRBJ1-1; 7 positions match TRBD1. The CDR3 is 15 residues long. Germline CDR1 and CDR2: LGHDT and YNNKEL (reference sequence). Unmatched junction bases numbered 7, after V lost 4 bases and J lost 2 bases. CDR3 residues: CASSRATGVNTEAFF. DNA for the CDR3: TGTGCCAGCAGCCGCGCAACAGGGGTAAACACTGAAGCTTTCTTT.

The rearrangement links TRBV28 to TRBJ1-3; no clear D gene. The CDR3 loop spans 15 amino acids. V gave up 8 bases and J gave up 1 base, with 15 bases separating them. Germline CDR1 and CDR2: MDHEN and SYDVKM. In DNA form, the CDR3 reads TGTGCCAGCGGCCCCCCCGGGGAGTCTGGAAACACCATATATTTT. Translation gives CASGPPGESGNTIYF.

This rearrangement joins TRBV9 to TRBJ2-1; 15 nucleotides line up with TRBD2. The V gene's germline CDR1 is SGDLS and CDR2 YYNGEE. This CDR3 contains 19 residues. V lost 5 bases to trimming and J lost 5 bases; unmatched junction nucleotides: 14. The CDR3 here is CASRRTSGRALGGDNEQFF. CDR3 nucleotides: TGTGCCAGCAGACGGACTAGCGGGAGGGCCCTCGGGGGTGACAATGAGCAGTTCTTC.

V usage is TRBV28 and J usage is TRBJ1-2, with D possibly TRBD1 on 6 matching bases. The V gene lost 6 bases and the J gene lost 5 bases, with 19 bases spanning the gap. Germline values: CDR1 MDHEN, CDR2 SYDVKM. The CDR3 runs 15 residues. The CDR3 reads CASRRSRGGGYGYTF. CDR3 in DNA: TGTGCCAGCAGACGTTCCAGGGGCGGAGGGTATGGCTACACCTTC.

The J gene is TRBJ2-5, the V gene TRBV24-1; no clear D gene. This CDR3 contains 11 residues. Trimming shortened V by 5 bases and J by 1 base, and 1 base separated the two germline ends. Germline CDR1 KGHDR, CDR2 SFDVKD. CDR3 loop: CATSAQETQYF. The CDR3 DNA reads as TGTGCCACCAGTGCCCAAGAGACCCAGTACTTC.

The J gene is TRBJ1-2, the V gene TRBV7-9; D possibly corresponds to TRBD1 (6 bases). Deletions cut 4 bases from V and 3 bases from J, with 18 bases between. CDR1 and CDR2 from the germline V gene are SEHNR and FQNEAQ (reference sequence). This CDR3 has 16 amino acids. In DNA form, the CDR3 reads TGTGCCAGCAGCTCGACACAGGGTTCGGGAGACTATGGCTACACCTTC. It encodes CASSSTQGSGDYGYTF.

The V and J genes are TRBV13 and TRBJ2-5, with D maybe TRBD2 (7 bases). This CDR3 contains 17 residues. Per the germline V gene, CDR1 is PRHDT and CDR2 is FYEKMQ (reference sequence). V was trimmed by 0 bases and J by 5 bases, leaving 19 bases between them. The CDR3 coding sequence is TGTGCCAGCAGCTTAGGCCGTTGGGGGGGCGCATCGGAGACCCAGTACTTC. It encodes CASSLGRWGGASETQYF.

The V and J genes are TRBV10-3 and TRBJ2-5; TRBD1 or TRBD2 may be the D gene (6 bases each). The CDR3 has 14 residues. V shed 4 bases and J shed 5 bases, with 14 bases lying between them. Germline values: CDR1 ENHRY, CDR2 SYGVKD. The CDR3 here is CAISVLGGGETQYF. As DNA, the CDR3 is TGTGCCATCAGTGTGTTGGGGGGCGGGGAGACCCAGTACTTC.

This chain connects TRBV5-1 to TRBJ2-3; weak D call: TRBD1 (5 bases). The CDR3 sequence is 14 residues long. V lost 3 bases, J lost 1 base, and 9 bases lay in between. The V gene's germline CDR1 is SGHRS and CDR2 YFSETQ. In DNA form, the CDR3 reads TGCGCCAGCAGCTATGACAGTCGCACAGATACGCAGTATTTT. Translating it yields CASSYDSRTDTQYF.

V is TRBV3-1 (or the pseudogene TRBV3-2) and J is TRBJ2-2, with D perhaps TRBD1 or TRBD2 (5 bases each). The CDR3 length is 15 residues. The V end was cut by 3 bases, the J end by 0 bases, with 8 bases between. Germline values: CDR1 LGHDT, CDR2 YNNKEL (reference sequence). The chain's CDR3 is CASSHPGPNTGELFF. The DNA of the CDR3 is TGTGCCAGCAGCCATCCGGGGCCGAACACCGGGGAGCTGTTTTTT.

The chain links TRBV7-6 to TRBJ2-1; D is undetermined. The CDR3 length is 15 residues. Germline V gene lookup returns CDR1 SGHVS and CDR2 FNYEAQ. Trimming removed 1 base from V and 2 bases from J, with 9 bases in between. The CDR3 DNA reads as TGTGCCAGCAGCTTAGATCGGAGTCCCTACAATGAGCAGTTCTTC. It translates to CASSLDRSPYNEQFF.

The CDR3 sequence: CASSQREDQETQYF. The CDR3 nucleotides are TGCGCCAGCAGCCAGCGGGAGGACCAAGAGACCCAGTACTTC. The V and J genes are TRBV4-1 and TRBJ2-5, with 8 bases that match TRBD2. V trimming: 3 bases; J trimming: 0 bases; junction bases outside the gene matches: 0. CDR3 length equals 14 residues. Germline V gene sequence: CDR1 MGHRA, CDR2 YSYEKL.

In its sample, this clone was seen a few times. The chain joins TRBV15 to TRBJ2-7, with 7 nucleotides matching TRBD2. Germline lookup yields CDR1 LNHNV and CDR2 YYDKDF (reference sequence). This CDR3 is built from 15 residues. After removal of 1 base from V and 0 bases from J, the junction contained 3 bases not matched to a gene. CDR3 bases: TGTGCCACCAGCAGAGGCCGCGGGGGCTCCTACGAGCAGTACTTC. Protein sequence: CATSRGRGGSYEQYF.

The chain combines TRBV5-1 with TRBJ2-3; D not certain. Germline CDR1 and CDR2: SGHRS and YFSETQ. This CDR3 spans 15 amino acids. The V gene lost 1 base and the J gene lost 3 bases, with 12 bases spanning the gap. CDR3 nucleotide sequence: TGCGCCAGCAGCTTGTTGGGATACCCTACAGATACGCAGTATTTT. As protein: CASSLLGYPTDTQYF.

The chain joins TRBV6-5 to TRBJ2-3; D ambiguous. The CDR3 is made up of 11 amino acids. CDR1 is MNHEY, CDR2 SVGAGI, per germline. V lost 7 bases, J lost 4 bases, and 6 bases lay in between. In nucleotides, the CDR3 is TGTGCCAGCACTAGGGCAGATACGCAGTATTTT. Protein: CASTRADTQYF.

The chain is built from TRBV15 and TRBJ2-7, with a possible D match to TRBD1 (6 bases). V was clipped by 8 bases and J by 2 bases, with 13 bases between them. The CDR3 runs to 13 residues. The germline CDR1 and CDR2 sequences are LNHNV and YYDKDF (reference sequence). Here the CDR3 reads CATAAQGPYEQYF. CDR3 in DNA: TGTGCCACCGCTGCACAGGGACCCTACGAGCAGTACTTC.

This clone turned up a few times. The chain's CDR3 is CASSLNLRSPLHF. As DNA, the CDR3 is TGTGCCAGCAGCTTGAATCTGAGGTCACCCCTCCACTTT. J is TRBJ1-6 and V is TRBV5-5; D gene ambiguous. The germline V gene has CDR1 SGHKS and CDR2 YYEKEE (reference sequence). Trimming took off 1 base at V and 10 bases at J, with 9 bases between the two ends. The length of the CDR3 is 13 residues.

The rearrangement uses TRBV6-5 and TRBJ2-2; 7 bases align to TRBD1. V was clipped by 5 bases and J by 5 bases; unmatched bases: 5. The germline CDR1 and CDR2 sequences are MNHEY and SVGAGI. The CDR3 runs to 14 residues. Written as DNA, the CDR3 is TGTGCCAGCAGTACCCGACAGGGAACCGGGGAGCTGTTTTTT. This codes for CASSTRQGTGELFF.

The V call is TRBV6-2 or TRBV6-3, the J call TRBJ1-2; D is unclear. Germline V CDR1 and CDR2: MNHEY, SVGEGT. The CDR3 has 16 residues. With 2 bases removed from V and 2 bases from J, the gap between germline ends came to 15 bases. The CDR3 is CASSYPEGRRNYGYTF. Here the CDR3 DNA reads TGTGCCAGCAGTTACCCCGAAGGGCGCAGGAACTATGGCTACACCTTC.

The chain is built from TRBV4-2 and TRBJ2-4; D remains unclear. The CDR3 runs to 15 residues. Germline CDR1 and CDR2: LGHNA and YNFKEQ. V dropped 5 bases and J dropped 0 bases, with 11 bases sitting between them. For the CDR3, the DNA is TGTGCCAGCAGCTCCGCGACCCTAGCCAAAAACATTCAGTACTTC. Encoded protein: CASSSATLAKNIQYF.

This clone appeared a few times. V gene TRBV7-8 combines with J gene TRBJ2-7; D might be TRBD2 (6 bases). Germline CDR1 and CDR2: SGHVS and FQNEAQ. V gave up 4 bases and J gave up 0 bases, with 16 bases separating them. The CDR3 sequence is 16 residues long. CDR3 DNA: TGTGCCAGCAGCTCCGGGGGTGGGTGGACCTCCTACGAGCAGTACTTC. Translating it yields CASSSGGGWTSYEQYF.

The rearrangement joins TRBV28 to TRBJ2-2, with TRBD2 identical over 13 bases. From germline, CDR1 is MDHEN and CDR2 SYDVKM. The CDR3 is made up of 17 amino acids. The V and J ends lost 0 bases and 6 bases, in that order; junction bases with no gene match: 4. In nucleotides, the CDR3 is TGTGCCAGCAGTTTATGGGAACTAGCGGGAGGGCCCGGGGAGCTGTTTTTT. This sequence encodes CASSLWELAGGPGELFF.

This chain joins TRBV2 and TRBJ1-5, with TRBD1 identical over 8 bases. Looked up from germline, CDR1 is SNHLY and CDR2 is FYNNEI. After removal of 7 bases from V and 6 bases from J, the junction contained 14 bases not matched to a gene. The CDR3 runs 16 residues. In nucleotides, the CDR3 is TGTGCCAGCAAGGGGGATTCTGGACAGGGTAGTCAGCCCCAGCATTTT. Protein sequence: CASKGDSGQGSQPQHF.